Shown below are 26 T cell receptor beta chains from a single sample sequenced in a study of neurological immune-mediated disorders. Each CDR3 protein gets one entry after TCRdb re-called the 5' RACE reads with MiXCR. The top ten hold about 4% of the sample, which has 35,000 to 40,000 distinct CDR3 sequences, 8.5% to 14% seen once. The time point: technical triplicate 1. The source material was PBMCs. The receptors derive from a man aged 55 to 69 with HTLV-1-associated myelopathy (HAM/TSP).

Ten or more counts support this clonotype. V is TRBV10-3 and J is TRBJ1-2; D might be TRBD1 (6 bases). CDR1 and CDR2 (germline): ENHRY, SYGVKD. The CDR3 has 13 residues. Trimming pared 4 bases from V and 4 bases from J, leaving 10 bases between. CDR3 sequence (DNA): TGTGCCATCAGTGGGGACAAGGCCTATGGCTACACCTTC. Translating it yields CAISGDKAYGYTF.

This clonotype was found many times. The chain employs TRBV29-1 and TRBJ2-2; 7 bases agree with TRBD2. The ends lost 5 bases at V and 3 bases at J; junction bases unmatched: 9. The CDR3 has 15 residues. Germline V gives CDR1 SQVTM, CDR2 ANQGSEA. The CDR3 DNA reads as TGCAGCGTTACGAGTGCCCTAGCGGACACCGGGGAGCTGTTTTTT. This sequence encodes CSVTSALADTGELFF.

This clonotype is medium-sized. The chain uses TRBV5-1 and TRBJ2-5; D might be TRBD2 (5 bases). V was pared by 4 bases and J by 2 bases, with 15 bases between. Germline-derived CDR1 and CDR2 are SGHRS and YFSETQ. The CDR3 is 15 amino acids. This CDR3 is CASSPDSGSQETQYF. The CDR3 nucleotides are TGCGCCAGCAGCCCGGACTCCGGGTCACAAGAGACCCAGTACTTC.

This clonotype was seen ten or more times. The chain carries TRBV12-3 or TRBV12-4 and TRBJ1-5; D might be TRBD1 (6 bases). The CDR3 is 15 amino acids. Between the trimmed V and J ends, which lost 3 bases and 6 bases, there was a span of 15 bases. DNA of the CDR3: TGTGCCAGCAGTTTTAAGGCACAGGGAAGTCAGCCCCAGCATTTT. This codes for CASSFKAQGSQPQHF.

V gene TRBV6-5 combines with J gene TRBJ2-1; D perhaps matches TRBD1 (5 bases). Germline CDR1 reads MNHEY; CDR2 reads SVGAGI. This CDR3 is built from 14 residues. V was trimmed by 5 bases and J by 7 bases, leaving 15 bases between them. The CDR3: CASSDISTANEQFF. CDR3 in DNA: TGTGCCAGCAGTGACATCTCGACAGCGAATGAGCAGTTCTTC.

Concerning this clonotype: One base away lies a much larger clone, so this may be a sequencing read error. V is TRBV6-5 and J is TRBJ2-1, with D possibly TRBD1 on 6 matching bases. Germline V CDR1 and CDR2: MNHEY, SVGAGI. The length of the CDR3 is 15 residues. The CDR3 DNA reads as TGTGCCAGCAGAGCGATCGGGACACTATACAATGAGCGGTTCTTC. Translation: CASRAIGTLYNERFF.

At least ten counts were recorded for this clonotype. The chain couples TRBV29-1 to TRBJ2-1; the match to TRBD2 covers 7 bases. CDR3 length: 14 amino acids. After removal of 4 bases from V and 4 bases from J, the junction contained 7 bases not matched to a gene. Looked up from germline, CDR1 is SQVTM and CDR2 is ANQGSEA. The CDR3 protein is CSVGLAGAYNEQFF. CDR3 in DNA: TGCAGCGTTGGTTTGGCGGGAGCTTACAATGAGCAGTTCTTC.

This clonotype was observed many times. This chain links TRBV4-2 with TRBJ2-3, with D uncertain. Trimming stripped 0 bases from V and 2 bases from J, with 6 bases between. Per germline, CDR1 LGHNA and CDR2 YNFKEQ. The CDR3 has 14 residues. This chain's CDR3 is CASSQDGLTDTQYF. Here the CDR3 DNA reads TGTGCCAGCAGCCAAGATGGGCTCACAGATACGCAGTATTTT.

This clonotype was observed many times. The chain carries TRBV15 and TRBJ2-1; the D gene is possibly TRBD2 (5 bases). Trimming took off 2 bases at V and 0 bases at J, with 8 bases between the two ends. Germline values: CDR1 LNHNV, CDR2 YYDKDF (reference sequence). CDR3 length: 15 amino acids. This CDR3 reads CATSRRRLSYNEQFF. Here the CDR3 DNA reads TGTGCCACCAGCAGACGGAGGCTCTCCTACAATGAGCAGTTCTTC.

This clonotype was counted at least ten times. This chain uses TRBV5-1 with TRBJ2-3, with 10 bases fitting TRBD2. Trimming cost V 4 bases and J 4 bases; bases outside gene matches: 3. CDR1 is SGHRS and CDR2 is YFSETQ in the germline V gene. The CDR3 consists of 14 residues. The DNA for the CDR3 is TGCGCCAGCAGCCCCGGACTAGCGGCAGATACGCAGTATTTT. Translated, it gives CASSPGLAADTQYF.

This clonotype has at least ten counts. V gene TRBV12-3 or TRBV12-4 combines with J gene TRBJ2-7; 13 bases are a match to TRBD2. The CDR3 sequence is 15 residues long. J gave up 6 bases and V 6 bases, and 8 bases lay outside the gene matches. CDR3 coding DNA: TGTGCCAGCAGACCGGGACTAGCGGGGATCAGCGAGCAGTACTTC. This gives the protein CASRPGLAGISEQYF.

The sample holds many counts of this clonotype. The chain is built from TRBV7-8 and TRBJ2-2; the D is unclear. This CDR3 has 17 residues. Germline V lookup: CDR1 SGHVS, CDR2 FQNEAQ. Trimming left V 4 bases short and J 6 bases short, with 21 bases between. CDR3 sequence: CASSSKNPWSQAGELFF. CDR3 bases: TGTGCCAGCAGCTCTAAGAATCCTTGGAGTCAGGCCGGGGAGCTGTTTTTT.

Only a few counts were recorded for this clonotype. The chain joins TRBV6-1 to TRBJ2-5; tentative D call: TRBD1 (6 bases). V lost 6 bases and J 0 bases, leaving 14 bases between the germline ends. This CDR3 comprises 15 residues. Germline V gene data show CDR1 as MNHNS and CDR2 as SASEGT. CDR3 nucleotide sequence: TGTGCCAGCAGAGCTAGGACAGCTAACCAAGAGACCCAGTACTTC. Protein sequence: CASRARTANQETQYF.

This clonotype was seen repeatedly, ten times or more. This chain connects TRBV13 to TRBJ1-1, with no clear D. This CDR3 has 12 amino acids. Trimming cost V 4 bases and J 5 bases, with 8 bases left between them. Germline CDR1 PRHDT, CDR2 FYEKMQ (reference sequence). The chain's CDR3 is CASSSSRTEAFF. CDR3 DNA sequence: TGTGCCAGCAGCTCGTCCAGGACTGAAGCTTTCTTT.

This clonotype was seen repeatedly, ten times or more. The V gene is TRBV20-1, the J gene TRBJ1-5; D remains unclear. Trimming took 1 base from V and 0 from J, leaving 4 bases between them. Germline CDR1 reads DFQATT; CDR2 reads SNEGSKA (reference sequence). The CDR3 has 13 residues. In DNA form, the CDR3 reads TGCAGTGCTAGAGCGACTAGCAATCAGCCCCAGCATTTT. It yields the protein CSARATSNQPQHF.

This clonotype showed up many times. The J gene is TRBJ2-2, the V gene TRBV5-1, with D possibly being TRBD1 (7 bases). There are 17 residues in the CDR3. CDR1 SGHRS and CDR2 YFSETQ come from the germline V gene. V lost 4 bases to trimming and J lost 3 bases, with 19 bases between them. CDR3 sequence (DNA): TGCGCCAGCAGCCGTCACAGGGGAGGCGACGACACCGGGGAGCTGTTTTTT. Translating gives CASSRHRGGDDTGELFF.

This clonotype was counted at least ten times. This chain links TRBV28 with TRBJ2-1, with a weak D call TRBD1 (6 bases). V was clipped by 8 bases and J by 1 base, with 15 bases between them. Germline V gene data show CDR1 as MDHEN and CDR2 as SYDVKM. This CDR3 is 15 amino acids long. The CDR3 is CASGGTGTSYNEQFF. In nucleotides, the CDR3 is TGTGCCAGCGGGGGCACAGGGACATCCTACAATGAGCAGTTCTTC.

This clonotype was observed many times. One junction end does not reproduce the germline sequence, and a read error may be involved. The chain combines TRBV27 with TRBJ2-6; D unresolved. Germline-derived CDR1 and CDR2 are MNHEY and SMNVEV (reference sequence). The CDR3 loop spans 13 amino acids. The CDR3 protein is CASGFRGANVLTF. In DNA form, the CDR3 reads TGTGCCAGCGGTTTTAGAGGGGCCAACGTCCTGACTTTC.

This clonotype has ten or more counts. The CDR3 DNA reads TGTGCCAGCAGTTTAGGGGGCGACAATCAGCCCCAGCATTTT. This translates into CASSLGGDNQPQHF. The chain employs TRBV12-3 or TRBV12-4 and TRBJ1-5; D possibly corresponds to TRBD1 (5 bases). The CDR3 runs to 14 residues. V dropped 1 base and J dropped 3 bases, with 7 bases sitting between them.

This clonotype came up many times. J is TRBJ2-5 and V is TRBV9, with 7 bases identical to TRBD1. There are 16 residues in the CDR3. J was trimmed by 5 bases and V by 0 bases; bases with no gene match: 10. Germline V CDR1 and CDR2: SGDLS, YYNGEE. This chain's CDR3 is CASSVADIGGVETQYF. The CDR3 coding sequence is TGTGCCAGCAGCGTAGCTGATATAGGGGGCGTTGAGACCCAGTACTTC. Looking up the rest from reference TRBV9 and TRBJ2-5 gives the full variable domain: DSGVTQTPKHLITATGQRVTLRCSPRSGDLSVYWYQQSLDQGLQFLIQYYNGEERAKGNILERFSAQQFPDLHSELNLSSLELGDSALYFCASSVADIGGVETQYFGPGTRLLVL.

The rearrangement links TRBV5-1 to TRBJ1-1; 9 bases agree with TRBD1. Germline-derived CDR1 and CDR2 are SGHRS and YFSETQ. The CDR3 length is 13 residues. CDR3 loop: CDGRPGQGTEAFF. The CDR3 DNA reads TGCGACGGCAGACCGGGACAGGGCACTGAAGCTTTCTTT.

The chain links TRBV7-3 to TRBJ2-2; D ambiguous. This CDR3 comprises 16 residues. Per germline, CDR1 SGHTA and CDR2 FQGTGA. V was shortened by 2 bases and J by 6 bases, with 16 bases between the two germline ends. The CDR3 bases are TGTGCCAGCAGCTTACGGAGCGCGATGGCCCCCGGGGAGCTGTTTTTT. Translation: CASSLRSAMAPGELFF.

Only a few counts were recorded for this clonotype. V and J are TRBV6-2 or TRBV6-3 and TRBJ2-7; possible D gene TRBD2, 5 bases. CDR1 MNHEY and CDR2 SVGEGT come from the germline V gene. V was shortened by 4 bases and J by 0 bases, with 7 bases between the two germline ends. The CDR3 runs 13 residues. The chain's CDR3 is CASSWAGSYEQYF. CDR3 nucleotide sequence: TGTGCCAGCAGTTGGGCGGGCTCCTACGAGCAGTACTTC.

This clonotype came up many times. This chain joins TRBV6-5 and TRBJ2-1; tentative D call: TRBD1 (6 bases). Per the germline V gene, CDR1 is MNHEY and CDR2 is SVGAGI. With 6 bases removed from V and 4 bases from J, the gap between germline ends came to 16 bases. The CDR3 is 15 residues long. This CDR3 is CASRAIGTLYNEQFF. CDR3 in DNA: TGTGCCAGCAGAGCGATCGGGACACTATACAATGAGCAGTTCTTC.

This clonotype was seen ten or more times. The J gene is TRBJ2-5, the V gene TRBV19, with TRBD2 as a possible D gene (5 bases). V shed 6 bases and J shed 2 bases, with 10 bases lying between them. From germline, CDR1 is LNHDA and CDR2 SQIVND (reference sequence). The CDR3 is 13 amino acids. As DNA, the CDR3 is TGTGCCAGTAGCGACCGGGGACAAGAGACCCAGTACTTC. Protein: CASSDRGQETQYF.

This clonotype was seen ten or more times. V usage is TRBV5-1 and J usage is TRBJ1-1, with D hard to call. The CDR3 runs to 14 residues. CDR1 and CDR2 from the germline V gene are SGHRS and YFSETQ. Trimming left V 2 bases short and J 1 base short, with 9 bases between. DNA for the CDR3: TGCGCCAGCAGCTTAATCGTCGGGAACACTGAAGCTTTCTTT. It is translated as CASSLIVGNTEAFF.